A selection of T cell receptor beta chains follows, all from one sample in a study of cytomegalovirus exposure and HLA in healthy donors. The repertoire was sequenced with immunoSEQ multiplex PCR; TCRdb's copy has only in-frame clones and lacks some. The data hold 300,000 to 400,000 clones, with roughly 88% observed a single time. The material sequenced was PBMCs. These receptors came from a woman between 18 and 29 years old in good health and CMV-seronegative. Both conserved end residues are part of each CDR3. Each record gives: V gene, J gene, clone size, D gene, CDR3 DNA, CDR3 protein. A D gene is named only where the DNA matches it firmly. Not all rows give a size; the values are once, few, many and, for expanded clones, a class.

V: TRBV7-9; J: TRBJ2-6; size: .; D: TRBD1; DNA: TGTGCCAGGGGACAGGTGGTCTCTGGGGCCAACGTCCTGACTTTC; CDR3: CARGQVVSGANVLTF
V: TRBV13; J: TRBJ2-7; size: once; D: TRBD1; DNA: TGTGCCAGCAGAGAAACAGGGGGTAACGACGAGCAGTACTTC; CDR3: CASRETGGNDEQYF
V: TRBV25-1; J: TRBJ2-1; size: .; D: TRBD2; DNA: TGTGCCAGCAGTGTAGCGGGAAGCTCCTACAATGAGCAGTTCTTC; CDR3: CASSVAGSSYNEQFF
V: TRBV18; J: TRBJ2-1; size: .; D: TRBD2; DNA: TGTGCCAGCTCACAGCGGGAGACCTACAATGAGCAGTTCTTC; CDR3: CASSQRETYNEQFF
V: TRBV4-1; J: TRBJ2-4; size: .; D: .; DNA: TGCGCCAGCAGCCAACTGCGCGGAGCCAAAAACATTCAGTACTTC; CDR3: CASSQLRGAKNIQYF
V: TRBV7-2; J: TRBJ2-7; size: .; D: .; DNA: TGTGCCAGCAGCCCTCGGTCGGACGAGCAGTACTTC; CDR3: CASSPRSDEQYF
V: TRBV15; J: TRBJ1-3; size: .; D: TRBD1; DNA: TGTGCCACCAGCAGAGATCTTGGACAGGGACCTGGAAACACCATATATTTT; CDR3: CATSRDLGQGPGNTIYF
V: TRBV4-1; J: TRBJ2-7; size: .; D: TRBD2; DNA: TGCGCCAGCAGCCAATCTCCGGGACTAACTATGGACGAGCAGTACTTC; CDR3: CASSQSPGLTMDEQYF
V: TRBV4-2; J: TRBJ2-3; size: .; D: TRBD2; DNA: TGTGCCAGCAGCCAAGAGGAGCGGGGCGGAGCAGATACGCAGTATTTT; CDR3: CASSQEERGGADTQYF
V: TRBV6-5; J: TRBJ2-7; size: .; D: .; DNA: TGTGCCAGCAGCCCGGGACACCTATACGAGCAGTACTTC; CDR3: CASSPGHLYEQYF